This TCR beta chain stems from a study of blood T cells in healthy people across ages. Whole-study findings and limits: The study lacked donor CMV status, which possibly confounded expanded clonotype changes. Unsorted PBMC input precluded a conclusive naive versus antigen-experienced comparison.

The germline gives CDR1 SQVTM, CDR2 ANQGSEA. V was pared by 5 bases and J by 0 bases, with 10 bases between. This CDR3 spans 13 amino acids. Through a sample-barcoded 5' primer and a J-beta primer mix, a second PCR was run for roughly 7 to 11 cycles. TCRdb re-called the 5' RACE reads with MiXCR, one entry per CDR3 protein. This table has 800,000 to 1,300,000 distinct CDR3 sequences, 20% to 25% appearing once. This clonotype has only a few counts. Antigen: not known. This same sample was also taken into another study, of T cells of mothers and their children. That publication notes: Thymic selection shapes TCR recombination output similarly in related and unrelated pairs.

V usage is TRBV29-1 and J usage is TRBJ1-1, with D possibly being TRBD1 (6 bases). The TCR comes from a girl aged 2-10 years in good health. The sample taken for sequencing was blood. The CDR3: CSVSGVLNTEAFF. The CDR3 DNA follows: TGCAGCGTTTCAGGGGTCTTGAACACTGAAGCTTTCTTT.